This T cell receptor (beta chain) derives from a study of T cells after yellow fever vaccination. Notes on the study in general: It was the secondary response that reached its peak faster, day 5 versus 15, but it was weaker. Most clones from primary vaccination resurfaced after the booster (around 97% CD4, over 75% CD8). High-abundance clonotypes from the bulk population could contaminate FACS-sorted repertoires.

There are 14 residues in the CDR3. The ends were cut back, 2 bases at V and 5 bases at J, with 10 bases in the middle. Germline CDR1 reads SEHNR; CDR2 reads FQNEAQ (reference sequence). Of note for this clonotype: What it binds is not known.

Production of TCR cDNA was by 5'RACE template switching, which also added a universal primer site and UMIs. TCRdb recomputed calls from the 5' RACE reads with MiXCR, one row per CDR3 protein. The repertoire includes roughly 520,000 distinct CDR3 sequences, just over 20% of them detected once, and roughly a sixth sits in the top ten. The source is a man younger than 30 who received the YFV17D yellow fever vaccine. This rearrangement joins TRBV7-9 to TRBJ1-5; unclear D gene. This specimen consisted of PBMCs, obtained roughly 23 days after the first yellow fever vaccination. The CDR3 sequence is CASSLSRFYQPQHF. The CDR3 DNA follows: TGTGCCAGCAGCTTATCCCGGTTTTATCAGCCCCAGCATTTT.